Following are 5 T cell receptor beta chains from one sample sequenced in a study of blood T cell repertoires in COVID-19. Using immunoSEQ multiplex PCR, the repertoire was profiled, and TCRdb retains in-frame clones only, with some absent. Of about 180,000 clones in the sample, 70% to 90% were seen once. The specimen sequenced was peripheral blood. The source is a woman in her twenties or thirties with active or convalescent COVID-19.

The chain carries TRBV5-1 and TRBJ1-1; D possibly corresponds to TRBD1 (6 bases). The CDR3 is 14 amino acids. In germline, CDR1 is SGHRS, CDR2 YFSETQ. V was shortened by 4 bases and J by 4 bases, with 14 bases between the two germline ends. CDR3 nucleotides: TGCGCCAGCAGCGGGAGCACAGGGCCCACTGAAGCTTTCTTT. Translating it yields CASSGSTGPTEAFF.

The V call is TRBV23-1, the J call TRBJ2-5, with TRBD2 identical over 8 bases. TRBV23-1 is placed among ORFs of uncertain function. The CDR3 sequence is 10 residues long. The CDR3 sequence: CVSGGETQYF. The DNA for the CDR3 is TGCGTAAGCGGGGGAGAGACCCAGTACTTC.

The chain has TRBV2 and TRBJ1-2, with TRBD1 identical over 7 bases. Germline V gene data show CDR1 as SNHLY and CDR2 as FYNNEI. The CDR3 length is 14 residues. V lost 5 bases, J lost 4 bases, and 7 bases stayed unmatched. The CDR3 here is CASSRDRSFYGYTF. The CDR3 DNA reads as TGTGCCAGCAGTAGGGACAGATCCTTCTATGGCTACACCTTC.

The V gene is TRBV27, the J gene TRBJ2-1; 9 bases line up with TRBD2. The CDR3 runs 16 residues. V dropped 2 bases and J dropped 2; count of bases not matched to a gene: 4. Per the germline V gene, CDR1 is MNHEY and CDR2 is SMNVEV (reference sequence). CDR3 DNA sequence: TGTGCCAGCAGTTTACTGCCTAGCGGGACCTACAATGAGCAGTTCTTC. Translation gives CASSLLPSGTYNEQFF.

This clone was seen at least ten times. V usage is TRBV6-6 and J usage is TRBJ2-5; 10 nucleotides match TRBD2. Looked up from germline, CDR1 is MNHNY and CDR2 is SVGAGI (reference sequence). CDR3 length equals 14 residues. The V and J ends lost 6 bases and 2 bases, in that order; junction bases with no gene match: 3. The CDR3 DNA reads TGTGCCAGCAGAGCACTAGCGGGACAAGAGACCCAGTACTTC. It encodes CASRALAGQETQYF.